This TCR beta chain was sequenced in a study of blood T cells in healthy people across ages (dated by TCRdb to about 2015). For the wider study: Template switching captured roughly one uniquely barcoded TCR beta cDNA molecule per two T cells in model experiments. Age-related changes in TCR beta repertoire diversity were measured in the study by deep sequencing normalized with unique cDNA molecular identifiers. The donors were divided into four age groups: young (average approximately 15 years), middle-aged (about 40), aged (62) and long-lived (roughly 88). To avoid experimental bias, donors of different ages were distributed randomly across sequencing lanes. Using the same blood draw, the study looked at two additional independent replicas of 1 million unique cDNA reads for two donors, one aged 18 to 30 and the other aged 80 or older.

Paper-wide results and their limitations: Estimates of total diversity from one million sequenced T cells were regarded as lower bounds and underestimates. As age increased, observed TCR beta diversity per million T cells dropped in a roughly linear way, and a significant reduction was already evident by age 40. Since profiling was done on bulk unsorted PBMCs, naive and antigen-experienced compartments could not be conclusively compared. Observed TCR beta diversity correlated strongly with the percentage of naive T cells measured by flow cytometry. The long-lived group showed more naive CD4+ T cells, fewer expanded clones and increased TCR diversity than the aged group, suggesting age selection. The CMV infection status of donors was not known, potentially confounding age-related changes in expanded clonotypes.

Donors were a few dozen systemically healthy Caucasian individuals from Russia aged roughly 6 to 90 years. Approximately 9.3 milliliters of peripheral blood were drawn from each donor into EDTA-treated Vacutainer tubes. Ficoll-Paque density-gradient centrifugation was used to isolate PBMCs, with at least 7 million obtained per sample. Total RNA, at least 6 micrograms per sample, was extracted from PBMCs with Trizol reagent. The percentages of naive CD45RAhigh/CD27high T cells were determined by flow cytometry on a PBMC aliquot from every donor. This clonotype was observed a few times. Which antigen it targets is not known. The input lacks base qualities; no much larger clone sits a single base away. Receptors were amplified or captured by 5' RACE. Sequencing took place on an Illumina HiSeq 2500. A second PCR of roughly 7 to 11 cycles was performed with a sample-barcoded 5' primer and a J-beta primer mix. A template-switch 5' adaptor carrying 12 random nucleotides introduced a unique molecular identifier onto each TCR beta cDNA molecule. At least 2.5 million CDR3-containing paired-end reads were obtained from each sample. First-strand cDNA was synthesized from all RNA with the Mint cDNA synthesis kit, primed by a TRBC-specific oligonucleotide. Following uracil-DNA glycosylase treatment, a first 18-cycle PCR with universal primers M1SS and BC2_uni_R was performed on all cDNA. Concerning the study's data processing: Each sample was normalized by randomly selecting 1 million high-quality reads, each carrying a distinct molecular identifier. Reads with shared molecular identifiers were discarded instead of being binned into consensus sequences. MiTCR, run with a Q25 quality threshold and the strictest error-elimination algorithm, handled CDR3 identification, clonotype clustering and error correction. A nonparametric unseen species model with Euler transformation was used to estimate a lower bound on total TCR beta diversity. The public reads were reprocessed in TCRdb via fastp at Q25 and MiXCR, keeping in-frame beta chains. Rows with one shared CDR3 protein collapse into an entry with the most common genes and DNA. These V and J calls rely on TCRdb rather than the paper's analysis. The sample yields hundreds of thousands of distinct CDR3 sequences; 40% to 50% were counted once. The ten largest clones take up around 30% of the sample.

Sequenced material: blood. This TCR was sampled from an older man in good health.

The CDR3 reads as follows: CASSESGNRDTQYF. The nucleotide sequence reads as follows: TGTGCCAGCAGTGAATCCGGTAATCGGGATACGCAGTATTTT. The rearrangement joined TRBV25-1 to TRBJ2-3; the D gene cannot be resolved reliably. The CDR3 sequence holds 14 residues, the cysteine and phenylalanine included. Only CDR3 DNA remains: 42 bases, in frame from the first base. The germline V gene encodes CDR1 MGHDK and CDR2 SYGVNS. The V and J ends are trimmed by 1 base and 6 bases, leaving 11 bases between them.